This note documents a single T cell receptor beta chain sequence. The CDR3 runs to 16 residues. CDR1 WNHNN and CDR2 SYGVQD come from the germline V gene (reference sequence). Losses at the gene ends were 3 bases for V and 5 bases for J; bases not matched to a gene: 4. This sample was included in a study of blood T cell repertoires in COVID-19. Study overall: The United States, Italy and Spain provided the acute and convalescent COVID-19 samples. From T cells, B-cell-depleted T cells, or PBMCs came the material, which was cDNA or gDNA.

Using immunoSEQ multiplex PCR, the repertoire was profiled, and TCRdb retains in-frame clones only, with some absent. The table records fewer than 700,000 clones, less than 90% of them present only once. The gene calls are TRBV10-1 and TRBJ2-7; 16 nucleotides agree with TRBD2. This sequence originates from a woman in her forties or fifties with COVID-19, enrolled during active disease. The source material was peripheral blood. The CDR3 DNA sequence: TGCGCCAGCAGTGACCCGGGACTAGCGGGGGGGAACGAGCAGTACTTC. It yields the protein CASSDPGLAGGNEQYF.